This T cell receptor beta chain was recorded in a study of T cells after yellow fever vaccination. Study at large: Fractions containing few cells were prepared with SMART-Seq v4 Ultra Low Input.

The CDR3 is made up of 16 amino acids. The V gene lost 2 bases and the J gene lost 1 base, with 13 bases spanning the gap. Germline CDR1 SGHVS, CDR2 FQNEAQ. The 5'RACE template-switching step produced TCR cDNA and added a universal primer site and UMIs. TCRdb re-called the 5' RACE reads through MiXCR, storing one row per CDR3 protein. The table shows hundreds of thousands of distinct CDR3 sequences, with approximately 3.9% occurring only once. This clonotype was detected a few times. This sequence originates from a man younger than 35 who received the YFV17D yellow fever vaccine. This specimen consisted of PBMCs, obtained on the day of the yellow fever booster vaccination. The rearrangement uses TRBV7-8 and TRBJ2-3; no reliable D call. The CDR3 DNA is TGTGCCAGCAGCTTACGGCGGATTAGGGGCACAGATACGCAGTATTTT. This gives the protein CASSLRRIRGTDTQYF.